This TCR beta chain appears in the sequencing data of a study of graft-versus-host responses after intestinal transplantation. The wider study: Transplant recipients had multivisceral, liver-intestinal, or isolated intestinal grafts. Every recipient underwent anti-thymocyte globulin induction, then tacrolimus and steroids for roughly three years.

Clones were read by immunoSEQ multiplex PCR, and TCRdb kept only the in-frame ones, dropping some. The repertoire consists of about 26,000 clones, with more than 75% occurring once and the leading ten covering roughly 0.7%. Study results and limitations: Early post-transplant declines in HvG were associated with peak levels of circulating GvH clones.

A word on this clone: Its antigen remains unidentified.

The CDR3 is made up of 13 amino acids. Germline CDR1 MNHEY, CDR2 SVGAGI. V was cut by 6 bases and J by 2 bases, with 11 bases left in between. This clonotype was obtained from a human donor who received an intestinal transplant. This sequence joins TRBV6-5 and TRBJ2-7, with a possible D match to TRBD1 (6 bases). The sample in question was unstimulated CD4+ T cells sorted from spleen or lymph node cells, obtained before intestinal transplant. CDR3 sequence reads: CASRPTGTYEQYF. The CDR3 coding sequence is TGTGCCAGCAGACCTACAGGGACCTACGAGCAGTACTTC.